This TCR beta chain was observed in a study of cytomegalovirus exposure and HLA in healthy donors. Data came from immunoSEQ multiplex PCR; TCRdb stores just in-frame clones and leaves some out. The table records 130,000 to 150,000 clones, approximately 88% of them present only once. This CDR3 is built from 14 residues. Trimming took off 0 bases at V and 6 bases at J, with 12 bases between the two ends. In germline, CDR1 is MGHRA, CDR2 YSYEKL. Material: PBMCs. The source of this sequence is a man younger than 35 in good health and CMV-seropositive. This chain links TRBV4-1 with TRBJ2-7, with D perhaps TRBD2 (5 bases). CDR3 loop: CASSQEGGRGEQYF. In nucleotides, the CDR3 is TGCGCCAGCAGCCAAGAAGGAGGAAGAGGCGAGCAGTACTTC.